This TCR beta chain was sequenced for a study of blood T cell repertoires in COVID-19. Study as a whole: Spain, Italy and the United States supplied samples that represented acute and convalescent COVID-19.

Profiling relied on immunoSEQ multiplex PCR, and the TCRdb table lists in-frame clones only, not all of them. The table lists 95,000 to 130,000 clones, about 80% of them singletons. This clonotype was obtained from a man in his 70s with active or convalescent COVID-19. The source material was peripheral blood.

DNA for the CDR3: TGTGCCACCAGCCAGAGTCACAGGGGGTGGACTGAAGCTTTCTTT. It yields the protein CATSQSHRGWTEAFF. The V call is TRBV15, the J call TRBJ1-1; 8 bases line up with TRBD1. Germline CDR1 reads LNHNV; CDR2 reads YYDKDF (reference sequence). This CDR3 is built from 15 residues. Trimming took 5 bases from V and 5 from J; bases not matched to a gene: 10.